This TCR beta chain comes out of a study of shared clonotypes between healthy human individuals. Healthy HIV-negative adults with no recent acute infections or vaccinations were recruited as donors. This CDR3 comprises 14 residues. Germline V gene lookup returns CDR1 SGHAT and CDR2 FQNNGV. The V end lost 4 bases, the J end lost 9 bases, and 16 bases lay between the germline ends. Libraries were prepared by immunoSEQ multiplex PCR; TCRdb keeps only in-frame clonotypes and omits some of them. This table has 2 million or so clones, roughly 94% appearing once. This rearrangement joins TRBV11-2 to TRBJ1-5; D may be TRBD1 (5 bases). The sequenced material came from naive CD4+ T cells sorted from blood. Regarding subset: CD45RA+ positively selected. This TCR came from a man aged 18 to 29 in good health. CDR3 residues: CASSSQDPGVPQHF. For the CDR3, the DNA is TGTGCCAGCAGCTCACAGGACCCCGGAGTGCCCCAGCATTTT.